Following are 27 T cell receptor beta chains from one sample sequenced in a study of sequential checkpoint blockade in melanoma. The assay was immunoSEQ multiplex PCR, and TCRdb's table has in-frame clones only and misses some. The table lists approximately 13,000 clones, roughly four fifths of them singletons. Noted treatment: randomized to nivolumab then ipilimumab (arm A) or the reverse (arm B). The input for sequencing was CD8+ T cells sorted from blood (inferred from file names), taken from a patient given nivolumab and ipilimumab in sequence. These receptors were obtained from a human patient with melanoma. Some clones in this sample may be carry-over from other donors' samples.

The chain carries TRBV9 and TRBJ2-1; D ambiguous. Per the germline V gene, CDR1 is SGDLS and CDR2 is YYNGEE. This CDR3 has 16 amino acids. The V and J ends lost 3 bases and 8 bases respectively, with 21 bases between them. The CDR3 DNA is TGTGCCAGCAGCGCCTCCCCCTTCGAGGTTAGAGATGAGCAGTTCTTC. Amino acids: CASSASPFEVRDEQFF.

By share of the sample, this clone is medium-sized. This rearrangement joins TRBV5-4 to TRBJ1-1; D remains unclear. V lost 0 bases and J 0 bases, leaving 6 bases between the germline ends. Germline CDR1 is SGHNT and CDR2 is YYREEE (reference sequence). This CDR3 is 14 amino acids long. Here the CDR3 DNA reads TGTGCCAGCAGCTTGGTTGCGGTGAACACTGAAGCTTTCTTT. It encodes CASSLVAVNTEAFF.

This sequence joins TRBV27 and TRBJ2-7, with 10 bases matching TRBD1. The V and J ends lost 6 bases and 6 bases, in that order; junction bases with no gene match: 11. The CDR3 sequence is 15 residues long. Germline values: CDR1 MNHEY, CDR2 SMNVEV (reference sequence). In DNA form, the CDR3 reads TGTGCCAGCAGGCTCACCGGGACAGGGGCGGCCGAGCAGTACTTC. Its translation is CASRLTGTGAAEQYF.

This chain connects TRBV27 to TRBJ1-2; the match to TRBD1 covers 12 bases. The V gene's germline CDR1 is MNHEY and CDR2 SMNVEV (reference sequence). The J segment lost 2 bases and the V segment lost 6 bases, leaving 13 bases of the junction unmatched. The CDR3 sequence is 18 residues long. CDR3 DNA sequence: TGTGCCAGCAGCAGTTTGATGCGGGACAGGGGGCGGAACTATGGCTACACCTTC. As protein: CASSSLMRDRGRNYGYTF.

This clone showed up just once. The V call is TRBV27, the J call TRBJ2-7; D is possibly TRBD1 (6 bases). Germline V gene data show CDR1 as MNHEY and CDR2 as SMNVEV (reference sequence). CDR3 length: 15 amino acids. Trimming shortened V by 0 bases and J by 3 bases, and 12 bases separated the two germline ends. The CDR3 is CASSLSWDTLYEQYF. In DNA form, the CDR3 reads TGTGCCAGCAGTTTATCCTGGGACACCCTCTACGAGCAGTACTTC.

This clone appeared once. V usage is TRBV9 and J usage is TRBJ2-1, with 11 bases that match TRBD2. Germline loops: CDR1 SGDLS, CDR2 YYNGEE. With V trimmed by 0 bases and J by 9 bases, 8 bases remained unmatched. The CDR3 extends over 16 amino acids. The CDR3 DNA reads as TGTGCCAGCAGCGTAGCGGCTAGCGGGGGGTACGGTGAGCAGTTCTTC. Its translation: CASSVAASGGYGEQFF.

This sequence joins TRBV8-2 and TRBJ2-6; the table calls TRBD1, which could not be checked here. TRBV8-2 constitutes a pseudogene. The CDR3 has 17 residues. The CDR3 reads CGITFKITQSRANVLTF. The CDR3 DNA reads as TGTGGCATCACGTTCAAGATAACACAAAGTCGGGCCAACGTCCTGACTTTC.

CDR3 in amino acids: CASSIRGGPSDEQYF. The CDR3, as DNA: TGTGCCAGTAGTATACGTGGCGGGCCCTCGGACGAGCAGTACTTC. The rearrangement joins TRBV19 to TRBJ2-7; a weak D match, TRBD2 (5 bases). This CDR3 spans 15 amino acids. Germline V gene lookup returns CDR1 LNHDA and CDR2 SQIVND (reference sequence). V lost 2 bases and J lost 5, with 16 bases in between.

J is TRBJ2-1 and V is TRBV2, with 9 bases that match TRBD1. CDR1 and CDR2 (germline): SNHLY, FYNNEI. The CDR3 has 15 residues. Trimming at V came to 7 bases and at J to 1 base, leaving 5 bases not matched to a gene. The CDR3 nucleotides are TGTGCCAGCACCGTCGGGACAGGGTCCTACAATGAGCAGTTCTTC. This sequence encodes CASTVGTGSYNEQFF.

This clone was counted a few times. DNA for the CDR3: TGTGCCAGCAGTGATCGGTCCTACAATGAGCAGTTCTTC. Protein: CASSDRSYNEQFF. V usage is TRBV6-4 and J usage is TRBJ2-1; D is unresolved. CDR1 is MRHNA and CDR2 is SNTAGT in the germline V gene. The V and J ends lost 3 bases and 1 base respectively, with 4 bases between them. The CDR3 is 13 residues long.

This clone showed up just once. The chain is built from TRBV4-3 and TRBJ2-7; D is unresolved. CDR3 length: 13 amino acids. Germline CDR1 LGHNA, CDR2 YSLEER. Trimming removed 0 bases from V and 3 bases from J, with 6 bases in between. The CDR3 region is CASSQDPLYEQYF. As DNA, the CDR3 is TGCGCCAGCAGCCAAGACCCCCTCTACGAGCAGTACTTC.

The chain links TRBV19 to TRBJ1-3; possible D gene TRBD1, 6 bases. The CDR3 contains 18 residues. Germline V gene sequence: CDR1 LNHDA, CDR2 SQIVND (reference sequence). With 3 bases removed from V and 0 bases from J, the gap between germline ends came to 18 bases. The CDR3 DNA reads TGTGCCAGTAGTATGAGTTGGGGGCACAGGAGCTCTGGAAACACCATATATTTT. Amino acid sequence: CASSMSWGHRSSGNTIYF.

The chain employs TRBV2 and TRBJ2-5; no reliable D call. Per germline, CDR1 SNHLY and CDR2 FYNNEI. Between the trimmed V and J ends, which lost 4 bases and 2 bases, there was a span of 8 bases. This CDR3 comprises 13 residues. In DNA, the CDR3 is TGTGCCAGCAGTGGCAGCGATCAAGAGACCCAGTACTTC. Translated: CASSGSDQETQYF.

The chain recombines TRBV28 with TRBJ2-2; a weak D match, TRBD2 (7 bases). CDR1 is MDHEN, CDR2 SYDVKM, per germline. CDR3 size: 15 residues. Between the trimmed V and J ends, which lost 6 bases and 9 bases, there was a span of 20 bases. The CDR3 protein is CASRSHGGGRRELFF. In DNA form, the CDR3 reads TGTGCCAGCAGGTCACACGGCGGGGGCCGGAGGGAGCTGTTTTTT.

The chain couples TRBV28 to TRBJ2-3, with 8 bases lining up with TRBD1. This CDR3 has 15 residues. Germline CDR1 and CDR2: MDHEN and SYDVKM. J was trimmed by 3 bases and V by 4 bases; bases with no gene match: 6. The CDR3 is CASSSGQGRTDTQYF. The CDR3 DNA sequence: TGTGCCAGCAGTTCAGGACAGGGAAGAACAGATACGCAGTATTTT.

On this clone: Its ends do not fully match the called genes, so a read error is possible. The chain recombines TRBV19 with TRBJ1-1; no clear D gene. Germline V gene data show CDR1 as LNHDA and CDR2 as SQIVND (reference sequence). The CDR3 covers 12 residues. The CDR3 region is CANSIMNTEAFF. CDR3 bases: TGTGCCAATAGTATTATGAACACTGAAGCTTTCTTT.

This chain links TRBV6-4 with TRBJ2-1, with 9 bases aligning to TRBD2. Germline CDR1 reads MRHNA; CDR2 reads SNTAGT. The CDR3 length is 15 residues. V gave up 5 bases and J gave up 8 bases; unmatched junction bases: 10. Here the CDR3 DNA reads TGTGCCAGCAGTCCGCGCGCGGGGGGGCCCCATGAGCAGTTCTTC. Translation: CASSPRAGGPHEQFF.

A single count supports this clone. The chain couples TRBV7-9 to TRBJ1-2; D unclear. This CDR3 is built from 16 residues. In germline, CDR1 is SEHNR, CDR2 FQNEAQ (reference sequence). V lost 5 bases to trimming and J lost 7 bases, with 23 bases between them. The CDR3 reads CASSPPSGHLRSGYTF. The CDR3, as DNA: TGTGCCAGCAGCCCACCTTCCGGCCATCTGAGGAGTGGCTACACCTTC.

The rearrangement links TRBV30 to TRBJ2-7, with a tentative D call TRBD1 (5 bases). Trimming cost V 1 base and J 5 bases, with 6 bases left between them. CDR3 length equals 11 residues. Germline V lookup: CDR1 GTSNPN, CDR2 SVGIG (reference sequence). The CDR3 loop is CAWSEGNEQYF. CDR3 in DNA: TGTGCCTGGAGTGAGGGGAACGAGCAGTACTTC.

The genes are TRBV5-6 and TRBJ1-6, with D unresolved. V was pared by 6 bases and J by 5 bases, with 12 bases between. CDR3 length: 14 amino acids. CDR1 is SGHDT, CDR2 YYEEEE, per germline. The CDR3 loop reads CASKEPAHNSPLHF. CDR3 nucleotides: TGTGCCAGCAAGGAGCCGGCCCATAATTCACCCCTCCACTTT. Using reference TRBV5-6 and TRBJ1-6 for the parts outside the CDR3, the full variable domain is DAGVTQSPTHLIKTRGQQVTLRCSPKSGHDTVSWYQQALGQGPQFIFQYYEEEERQRGNFPDRFSGHQFPNYSSELNVNALLLGDSALYLCASKEPAHNSPLHFGNGTRLTVT.

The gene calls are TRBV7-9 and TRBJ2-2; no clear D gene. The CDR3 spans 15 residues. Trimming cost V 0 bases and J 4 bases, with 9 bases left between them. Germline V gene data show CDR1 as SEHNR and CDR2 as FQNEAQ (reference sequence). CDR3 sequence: CASSLATEPTGELFF. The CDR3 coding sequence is TGTGCCAGCAGCTTAGCCACAGAGCCCACCGGGGAGCTGTTTTTT.

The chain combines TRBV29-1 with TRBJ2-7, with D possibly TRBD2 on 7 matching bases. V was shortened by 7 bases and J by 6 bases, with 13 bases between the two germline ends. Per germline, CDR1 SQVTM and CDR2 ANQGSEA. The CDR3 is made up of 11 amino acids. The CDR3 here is CSALRGGEQYF. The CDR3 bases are TGCAGCGCCCTTAGGGGGGGCGAGCAGTACTTC.

The CDR3 DNA sequence: TGTGCCAGCACCGATAGAGGGAATTCACCCCTCCACTTT. This gives the protein CASTDRGNSPLHF. This chain links TRBV2 with TRBJ1-6; no reliable D call. Trimming took 7 bases from V and 7 from J, leaving 11 bases between them. This CDR3 is built from 13 residues. Germline V lookup: CDR1 SNHLY, CDR2 FYNNEI.

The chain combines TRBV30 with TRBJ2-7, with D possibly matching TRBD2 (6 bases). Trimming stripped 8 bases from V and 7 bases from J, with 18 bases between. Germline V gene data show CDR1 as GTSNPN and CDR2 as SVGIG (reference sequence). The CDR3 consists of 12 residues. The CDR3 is CAGGGGGWEQYF. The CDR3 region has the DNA TGTGCCGGAGGTGGAGGAGGGTGGGAGCAGTACTTC.

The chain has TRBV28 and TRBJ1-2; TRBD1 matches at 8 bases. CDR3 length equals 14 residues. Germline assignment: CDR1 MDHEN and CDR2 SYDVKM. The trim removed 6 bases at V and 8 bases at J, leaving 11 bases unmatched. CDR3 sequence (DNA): TGTGCCAGCAGACGAGTTAACAGGGGGGAAGGCTACACCTTC. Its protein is CASRRVNRGEGYTF.

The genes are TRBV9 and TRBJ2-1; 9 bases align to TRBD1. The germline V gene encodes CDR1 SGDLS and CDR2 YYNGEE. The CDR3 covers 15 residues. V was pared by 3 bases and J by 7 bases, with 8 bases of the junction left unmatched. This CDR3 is CASSDRDREWNEQFF. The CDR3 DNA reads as TGTGCCAGCAGCGACCGGGACAGGGAATGGAATGAGCAGTTCTTC.

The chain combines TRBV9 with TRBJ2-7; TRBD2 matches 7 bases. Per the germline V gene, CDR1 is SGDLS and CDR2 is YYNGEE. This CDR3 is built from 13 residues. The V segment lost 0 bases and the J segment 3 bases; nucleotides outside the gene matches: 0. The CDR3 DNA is TGTGCCAGCAGCGTAGGGACTAGCTACGAGCAGTACTTC. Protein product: CASSVGTSYEQYF.